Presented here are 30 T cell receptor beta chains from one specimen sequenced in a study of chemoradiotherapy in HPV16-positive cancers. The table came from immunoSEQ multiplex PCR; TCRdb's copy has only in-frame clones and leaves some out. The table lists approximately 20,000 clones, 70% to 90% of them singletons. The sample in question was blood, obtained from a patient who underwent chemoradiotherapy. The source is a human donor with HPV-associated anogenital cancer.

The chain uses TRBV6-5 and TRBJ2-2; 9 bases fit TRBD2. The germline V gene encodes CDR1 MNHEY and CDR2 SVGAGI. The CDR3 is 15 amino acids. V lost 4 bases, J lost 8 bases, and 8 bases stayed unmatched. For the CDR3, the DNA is TGTGCCAGCAGTTCTCGGCGGGGGGGCCTGGGGGAGCTGTTTTTT. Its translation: CASSSRRGGLGELFF.

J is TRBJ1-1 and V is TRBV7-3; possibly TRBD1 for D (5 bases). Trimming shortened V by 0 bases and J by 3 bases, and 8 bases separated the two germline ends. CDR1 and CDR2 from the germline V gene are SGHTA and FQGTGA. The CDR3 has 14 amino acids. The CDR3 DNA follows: TGTGCCAGCAGCTTAACAGGGGAGGACACTGAAGCTTTCTTT. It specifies CASSLTGEDTEAFF.

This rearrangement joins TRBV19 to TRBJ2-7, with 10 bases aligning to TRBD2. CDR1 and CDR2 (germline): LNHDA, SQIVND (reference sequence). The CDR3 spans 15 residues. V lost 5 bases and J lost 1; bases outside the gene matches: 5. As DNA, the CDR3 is TGTGCCAGTAGTTCAAGCGGGAGGGGATCCTACGAGCAGTACTTC. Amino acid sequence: CASSSSGRGSYEQYF.

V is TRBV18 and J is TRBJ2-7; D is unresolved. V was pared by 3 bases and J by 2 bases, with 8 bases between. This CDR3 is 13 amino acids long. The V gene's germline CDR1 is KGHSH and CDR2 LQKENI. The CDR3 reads CASSPPVAYEQYF. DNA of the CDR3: TGTGCCAGCTCACCCCCGGTGGCCTACGAGCAGTACTTC.

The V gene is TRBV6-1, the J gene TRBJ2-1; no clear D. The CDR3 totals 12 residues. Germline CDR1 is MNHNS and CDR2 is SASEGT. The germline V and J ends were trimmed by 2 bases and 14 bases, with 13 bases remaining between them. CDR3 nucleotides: TGTGCCAGCAGTGAAAATCAGGTATTCGAGTTCTTC. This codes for CASSENQVFEFF.

The CDR3 DNA is TGTGCCAGCAGGGGGACAGGGGACGGCAACGAGCAGTACTTC. It specifies CASRGTGDGNEQYF. This chain uses TRBV6-1 with TRBJ2-7; 10 bases agree with TRBD1. V lost 6 bases, J lost 5 bases, and 7 bases stayed unmatched. Germline loops: CDR1 MNHNS, CDR2 SASEGT. The CDR3 contains 14 residues.

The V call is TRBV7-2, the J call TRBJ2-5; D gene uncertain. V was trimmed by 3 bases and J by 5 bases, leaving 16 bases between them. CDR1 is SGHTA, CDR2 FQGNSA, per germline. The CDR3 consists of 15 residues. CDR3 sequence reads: CASSFDGAPGETQYF. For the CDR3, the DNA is TGTGCCAGCAGCTTTGACGGAGCCCCTGGGGAGACCCAGTACTTC.

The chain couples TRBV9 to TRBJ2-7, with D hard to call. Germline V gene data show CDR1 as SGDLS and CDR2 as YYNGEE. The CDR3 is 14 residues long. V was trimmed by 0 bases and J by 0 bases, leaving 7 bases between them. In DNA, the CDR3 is TGTGCCAGCAGCGTAGGTTGGAGCTCCTACGAGCAGTACTTC. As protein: CASSVGWSSYEQYF. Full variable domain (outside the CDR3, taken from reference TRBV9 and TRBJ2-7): DSGVTQTPKHLITATGQRVTLRCSPRSGDLSVYWYQQSLDQGLQFLIQYYNGEERAKGNILERFSAQQFPDLHSELNLSSLELGDSALYFCASSVGWSSYEQYFGPGTRLTVT.

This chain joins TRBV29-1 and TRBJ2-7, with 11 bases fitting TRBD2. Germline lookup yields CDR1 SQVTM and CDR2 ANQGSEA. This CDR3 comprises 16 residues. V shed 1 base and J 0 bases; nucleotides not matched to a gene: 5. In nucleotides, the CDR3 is TGCAGCGTTGAAGGGGGACTAGCGGACCTCTCCTACGAGCAGTACTTC. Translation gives CSVEGGLADLSYEQYF.

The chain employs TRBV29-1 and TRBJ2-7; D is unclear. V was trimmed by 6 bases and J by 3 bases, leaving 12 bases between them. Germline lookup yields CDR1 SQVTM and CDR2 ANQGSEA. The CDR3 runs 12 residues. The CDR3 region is CSVHTGVYEQYF. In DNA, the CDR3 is TGCAGCGTCCATACCGGCGTCTACGAGCAGTACTTC.

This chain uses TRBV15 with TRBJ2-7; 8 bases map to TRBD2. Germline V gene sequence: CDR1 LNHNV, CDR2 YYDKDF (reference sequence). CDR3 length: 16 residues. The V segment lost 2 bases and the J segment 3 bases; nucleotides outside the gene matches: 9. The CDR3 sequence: CATSRTGAGGRYEQYF. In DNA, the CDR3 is TGTGCCACCAGCAGAACCGGGGCGGGGGGCCGCTACGAGCAGTACTTC.

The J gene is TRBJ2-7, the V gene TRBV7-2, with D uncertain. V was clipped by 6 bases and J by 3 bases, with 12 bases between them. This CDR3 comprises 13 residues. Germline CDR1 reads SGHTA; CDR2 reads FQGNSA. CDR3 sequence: CASSVTPGYEQYF. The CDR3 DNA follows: TGTGCCAGCAGTGTGACACCCGGCTACGAGCAGTACTTC.

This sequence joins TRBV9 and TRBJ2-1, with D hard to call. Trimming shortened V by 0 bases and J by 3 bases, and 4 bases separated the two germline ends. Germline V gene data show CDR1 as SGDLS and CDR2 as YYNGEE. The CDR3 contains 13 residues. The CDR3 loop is CASSVGRYNEQFF. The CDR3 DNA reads TGTGCCAGCAGCGTAGGGCGCTACAATGAGCAGTTCTTC. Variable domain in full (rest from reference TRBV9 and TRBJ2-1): DSGVTQTPKHLITATGQRVTLRCSPRSGDLSVYWYQQSLDQGLQFLIQYYNGEERAKGNILERFSAQQFPDLHSELNLSSLELGDSALYFCASSVGRYNEQFFGPGTRLTVL.

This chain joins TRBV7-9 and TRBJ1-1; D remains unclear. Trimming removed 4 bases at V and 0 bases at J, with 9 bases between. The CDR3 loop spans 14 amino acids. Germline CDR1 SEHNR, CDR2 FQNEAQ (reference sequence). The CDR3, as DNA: TGTGCCAGCAGCTGGGTACGGGTGAACACTGAAGCTTTCTTT. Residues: CASSWVRVNTEAFF. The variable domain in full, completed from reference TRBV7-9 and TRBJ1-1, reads DTGVSQNPRHKITKRGQNVTFRCDPISEHNRLYWYRQTLGQGPEFLTYFQNEAQLEKSRLLSDRFSAERPKGSFSTLEIQRTEQGDSAMYLCASSWVRVNTEAFFGQGTRLTVV.

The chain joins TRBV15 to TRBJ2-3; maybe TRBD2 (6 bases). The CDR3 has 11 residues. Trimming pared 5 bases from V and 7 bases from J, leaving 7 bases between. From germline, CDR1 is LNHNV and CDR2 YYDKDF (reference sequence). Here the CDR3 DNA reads TGTGCCACCAGCGCGGGGTATACGCAGTATTTT. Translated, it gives CATSAGYTQYF.

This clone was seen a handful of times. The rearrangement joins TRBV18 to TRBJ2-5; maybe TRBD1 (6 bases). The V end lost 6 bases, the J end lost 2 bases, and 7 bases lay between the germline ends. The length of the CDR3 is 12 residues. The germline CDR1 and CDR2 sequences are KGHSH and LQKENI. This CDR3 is CASSDRQETQYF. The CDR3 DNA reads TGTGCCAGCTCCGACAGGCAAGAGACCCAGTACTTC. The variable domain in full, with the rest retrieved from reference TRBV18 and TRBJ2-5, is NAGVMQNPRHLVRRRGQEARLRCSPMKGHSHVYWYRQLPEEGLKFMVYLQKENIIDESGMPKERFSAEFPKEGPSILRIQQVVRGDSAAYFCASSDRQETQYFGPGTRLLVL.

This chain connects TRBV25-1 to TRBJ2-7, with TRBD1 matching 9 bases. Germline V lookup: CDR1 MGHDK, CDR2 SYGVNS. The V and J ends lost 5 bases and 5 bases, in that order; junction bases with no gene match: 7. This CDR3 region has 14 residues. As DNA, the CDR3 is TGTGCCAGCAGTTCCTGGGACAGGGAGGACGAGCAGTACTTC. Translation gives CASSSWDREDEQYF.

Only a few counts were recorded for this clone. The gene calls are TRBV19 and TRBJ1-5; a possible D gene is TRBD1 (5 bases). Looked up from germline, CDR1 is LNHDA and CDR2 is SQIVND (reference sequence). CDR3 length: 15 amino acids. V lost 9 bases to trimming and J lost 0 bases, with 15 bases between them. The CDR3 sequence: CASTPWGYSNQPQHF. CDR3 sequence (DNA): TGTGCCAGCACCCCTTGGGGCTATAGCAATCAGCCCCAGCATTTT.

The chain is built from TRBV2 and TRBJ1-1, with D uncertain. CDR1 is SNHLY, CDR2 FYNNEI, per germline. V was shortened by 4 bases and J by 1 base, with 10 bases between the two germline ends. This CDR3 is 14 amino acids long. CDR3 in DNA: TGTGCCAGCAGTGCGAGAGACAAGAACACTGAAGCTTTCTTT. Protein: CASSARDKNTEAFF. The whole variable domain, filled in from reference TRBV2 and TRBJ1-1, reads EPEVTQTPSHQVTQMGQEVILRCVPISNHLYFYWYRQILGQKVEFLVSFYNNEISEKSEIFDDQFSVERPDGSNFTLKIRSTKLEDSAMYFCASSARDKNTEAFFGQGTRLTVV.

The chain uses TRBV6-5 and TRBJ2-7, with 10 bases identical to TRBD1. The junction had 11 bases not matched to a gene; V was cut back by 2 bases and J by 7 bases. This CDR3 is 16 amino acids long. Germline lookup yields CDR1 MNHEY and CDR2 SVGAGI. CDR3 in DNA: TGTGCCAGCAGTTACGGGGACAGGGGTTACGGTGGGGAGCAGTACTTC. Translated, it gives CASSYGDRGYGGEQYF.

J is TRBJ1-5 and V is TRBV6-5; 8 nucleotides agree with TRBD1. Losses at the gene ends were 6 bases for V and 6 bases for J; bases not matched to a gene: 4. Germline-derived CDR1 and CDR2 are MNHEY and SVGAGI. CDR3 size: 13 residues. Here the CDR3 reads CASRTGVGQPQHF. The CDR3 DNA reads TGTGCCAGCAGGACAGGGGTCGGTCAGCCCCAGCATTTT.

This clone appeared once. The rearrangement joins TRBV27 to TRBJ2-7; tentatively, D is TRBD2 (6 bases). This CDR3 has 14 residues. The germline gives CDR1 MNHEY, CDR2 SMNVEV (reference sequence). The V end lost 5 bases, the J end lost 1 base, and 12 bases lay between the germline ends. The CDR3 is CASSQEGHSYEQYF. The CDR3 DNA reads TGTGCCAGCAGTCAGGAGGGCCATTCCTACGAGCAGTACTTC.

This chain's CDR3 is CASGDRRNEQFF. Here the CDR3 DNA reads TGTGCTAGTGGGGACCGTCGCAATGAGCAGTTCTTC. The chain carries TRBV12-5 and TRBJ2-1; no firm D call. CDR1 is LGHNT and CDR2 is FRNRAP in the germline V gene. The CDR3 runs 12 residues. The V end was cut by 6 bases, the J end by 6 bases, with 9 bases between.

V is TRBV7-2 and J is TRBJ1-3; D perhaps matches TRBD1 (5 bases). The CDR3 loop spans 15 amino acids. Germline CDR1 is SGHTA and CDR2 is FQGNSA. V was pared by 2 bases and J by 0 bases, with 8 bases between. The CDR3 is CASSLRDSSGNTIYF. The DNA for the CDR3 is TGTGCCAGCAGCTTAAGAGACAGCTCTGGAAACACCATATATTTT.

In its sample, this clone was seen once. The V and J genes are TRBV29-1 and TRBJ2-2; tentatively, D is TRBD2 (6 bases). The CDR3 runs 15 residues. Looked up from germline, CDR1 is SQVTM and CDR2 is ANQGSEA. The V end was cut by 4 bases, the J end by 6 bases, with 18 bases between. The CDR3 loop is CSVGRTGSGAGELFF. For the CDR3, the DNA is TGCAGCGTTGGCCGTACGGGTTCGGGGGCCGGGGAGCTGTTTTTT.

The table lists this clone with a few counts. Here the CDR3 DNA reads TGTGCCAGCAGTAGCACTAGCGGCACCGGGGAGCTGTTTTTT. Protein: CASSSTSGTGELFF. The chain links TRBV2 to TRBJ2-2, with TRBD2 matching 8 bases. V gave up 5 bases and J gave up 4 bases; unmatched junction bases: 3. The CDR3 is 14 amino acids. From germline, CDR1 is SNHLY and CDR2 FYNNEI.

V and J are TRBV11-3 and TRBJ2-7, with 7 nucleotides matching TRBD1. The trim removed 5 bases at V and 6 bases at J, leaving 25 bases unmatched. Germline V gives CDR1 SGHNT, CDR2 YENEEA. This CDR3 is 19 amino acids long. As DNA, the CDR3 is TGTGCCAGCAGCGCCGGGACAGTTGTAGGGGGCGGTGCGTCGTCCGAGCAGTACTTC. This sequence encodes CASSAGTVVGGGASSEQYF.

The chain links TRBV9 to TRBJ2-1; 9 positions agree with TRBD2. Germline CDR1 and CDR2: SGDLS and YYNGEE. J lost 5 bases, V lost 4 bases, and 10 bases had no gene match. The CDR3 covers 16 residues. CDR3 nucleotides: TGTGCCAGCAGCCTCCCGGGACTAGCAACTCACAATGAGCAGTTCTTC. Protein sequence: CASSLPGLATHNEQFF. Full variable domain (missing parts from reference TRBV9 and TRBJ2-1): DSGVTQTPKHLITATGQRVTLRCSPRSGDLSVYWYQQSLDQGLQFLIQYYNGEERAKGNILERFSAQQFPDLHSELNLSSLELGDSALYFCASSLPGLATHNEQFFGPGTRLTVL.

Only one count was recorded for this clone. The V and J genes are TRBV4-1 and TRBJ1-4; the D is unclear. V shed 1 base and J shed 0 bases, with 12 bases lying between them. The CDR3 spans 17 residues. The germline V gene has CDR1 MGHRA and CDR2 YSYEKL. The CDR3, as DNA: TGCGCCAGCAGCCAAGCTCCCGCGCCTGCAACTAATGAAAAACTGTTTTTT. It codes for CASSQAPAPATNEKLFF.

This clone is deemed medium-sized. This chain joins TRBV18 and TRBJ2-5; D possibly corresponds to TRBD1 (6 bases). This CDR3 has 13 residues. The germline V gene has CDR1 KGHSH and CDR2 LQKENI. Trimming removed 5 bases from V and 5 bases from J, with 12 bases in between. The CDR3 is CASSTTGLETQYF. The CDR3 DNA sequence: TGTGCCAGCTCAACTACAGGGTTGGAGACCCAGTACTTC.